The rows below give T cell receptor beta chains drawn from one sample of a study of T cell changes during pregnancy in multiple sclerosis. Produced via immunoSEQ multiplex PCR; TCRdb's table is partial and in-frame only. The table lists about 100,000 clones, 92% of them singletons. Sequenced material: peripheral blood, taken after pregnancy. The receptors come from a female donor with multiple sclerosis, enrolled in a pregnancy study. CDR3s include the opening cysteine and the closing phenylalanine or tryptophan. A D gene is named only where the DNA matches it firmly. Clone size appears in some rows only: once, few, many, or a class for an expanded clone.

V	J	size	D	DNA	CDR3
TRBV28	TRBJ2-7	.	.	TGTGCCAGCAGTGAAGACAGCCTACCCTACGAGCAGTACTTC	CASSEDSLPYEQYF
TRBV19	TRBJ2-2	.	.	TGTGCCAGTGGACGGGACATCAACACCGGGGAGCTGTTTTTT	CASGRDINTGELFF
TRBV19	TRBJ1-2	.	TRBD1	TGTGCCAGTAGGATACAGGGGACTAACTATGGCTACACCTTC	CASRIQGTNYGYTF
TRBV7-8	TRBJ2-2	.	.	TGTGCCACCCCGACTGGATTATGGAGGCGGGACACCGGGGAGCTGTTTTTT	CATPTGLWRRDTGELFF
TRBV11-3	TRBJ2-1	.	.	TGTGCCAGCAGCTTTACCTACAATGAGCAGTTCTTC	CASSFTYNEQFF
TRBV30	TRBJ2-7	.	.	TGTGCCGGGACCGCCGGCTACGAGCAGTACTTC	CAGTAGYEQYF
TRBV29-1	TRBJ1-1	.	TRBD1	TGCAGCGTAAGTACAGGGGGAACTGAAGCTTTCTTT	CSVSTGGTEAFF
TRBV6-1	TRBJ1-3	.	.	TGTGCCAGCAGTGAAGCGCGGAGGGGAGTCGGCACCATATATTTT	CASSEARRGVGTIYF
TRBV4-3	TRBJ2-2	once	.	TGCGCCAGCAGCCAATTGGGGGGGCGCGGGGAGCTGTTTTTT	CASSQLGGRGELFF
TRBV9	TRBJ2-1	.	.	TGTGCCAGCAGCGCCCGTACCCTACGAGGTGAGCAGTTCTTC	CASSARTLRGEQFF
TRBV18	TRBJ2-1	.	.	TGTGCCAGCTCACCAATCCAATACAATGAGCAGTTCTTC	CASSPIQYNEQFF
TRBV25-1	TRBJ1-2	.	.	TGTGCCAGCAGTGATTACAGACAACCTAACTATGGCTACACCTTC	CASSDYRQPNYGYTF
TRBV19	TRBJ1-1	.	.	TGTGCCAGTAGTATAGATTGGCCCCTCCCGAACACTGAAGCTTTCTTT	CASSIDWPLPNTEAFF
TRBV10-3	TRBJ2-7	.	TRBD2	TGTGCCATCAGCCTGGGACTAGCGGAATACGAGCAGTACTTC	CAISLGLAEYEQYF
TRBV19	TRBJ1-5	.	.	TGTGCCAGTAGTTATCCAGGAGGAGGTCAGCCCCAGCATTTT	CASSYPGGGQPQHF
TRBV2	TRBJ1-1	.	.	TGTGCCAGCAGTGAAGTTTGGGCACCCGGTGGGGCTTTCTTT	CASSEVWAPGGAFF
TRBV11-3	TRBJ1-2	.	.	TGTGCCAGCAGCCCTCCCAGGGGTTTTCACTATGGCTACACCTTC	CASSPPRGFHYGYTF
TRBV5-6	TRBJ1-2	.	.	TGTGCCAGCAGCTCCTCGTCCTATGGCTACACCTTC	CASSSSSYGYTF
TRBV19	TRBJ2-2	.	.	TGTGCCAGTAGTATTTCTGACATATACACCGGGGAGCTGTTTTTT	CASSISDIYTGELFF
TRBV27	TRBJ2-7	.	.	TGTGCCAGCAGTAGGGGAAACGAGCAGTACTTC	CASSRGNEQYF
TRBV5-1	TRBJ2-5	.	.	TGCGCCAGCAGCTTGGGGTTTGCTTCCAATACAGGAGAGACCCAGTACTTC	CASSLGFASNTGETQYF
TRBV5-1	TRBJ1-2	once	TRBD1	TGCGCCAGCAGCCAAAGGACAGGGTCCGGCTACACCTTC	CASSQRTGSGYTF
TRBV7-9	TRBJ1-1	few	.	TGTGCCAGCAGCTTACAGGGGAACACTGAAGCTTTCTTT	CASSLQGNTEAFF
TRBV6-5	TRBJ2-5	.	TRBD2	TGTGCCACCGCGGGACTAGCGGTCGAGACCCAGTACTTC	CATAGLAVETQYF
TRBV18	TRBJ1-1	.	TRBD1	TGTGCCAGCTCACGCCTCACAGGGGACACTGAAGCTTTCTTT	CASSRLTGDTEAFF
TRBV7-2	TRBJ1-2	.	TRBD1	TGTGCCAGCAGCTTAGTTTTTTCTGTGGCAGGGGGTCACTATGGCTACACCTTC	CASSLVFSVAGGHYGYTF
TRBV11-2	TRBJ2-7	.	TRBD1	TGTGCCAGCAGCTCCAACAGGGGGCCCCTCTACGAGCAGTACTTC	CASSSNRGPLYEQYF
TRBV12-5	TRBJ1-1	.	.	TGTGCTAGTGGTTTGCCCGGGGGCACTGAAGCTTTCTTT	CASGLPGGTEAFF
TRBV7-9	TRBJ1-1	.	.	TGTGCCAGCAGCCGTGGGGACAAGCAGGACACTGAAGCTTTCTTT	CASSRGDKQDTEAFF
TRBV21-1	TRBJ2-1	.	.	TGTGCCAGCACGGGGGAGGGGATCTTC	CASTGEGIF
TRBV30	TRBJ2-7	.	.	TGTGCCTGGAGTGGAACCAGGGGGGTTTTTTCCTACGAGCAGTACTTC	CAWSGTRGVFSYEQYF
TRBV4-1	TRBJ1-4	.	TRBD1	TGCGCCAGCAGCCAACGGACAGGGTATAATGAAAAACTGTTTTTT	CASSQRTGYNEKLFF
TRBV7-8	TRBJ2-6	.	TRBD1	TGTGCCAGCAGCCTTAGAGGGGGGACAGGGGGAAGCTCTGGGGCCAACGTCCTGACTTTC	CASSLRGGTGGSSGANVLTF
TRBV9	TRBJ1-2	once	.	TGTGCCAGCAGCGTAGTCGGGGAGGGTGGCTACACCTTC	CASSVVGEGGYTF
TRBV10-3	TRBJ2-7	.	.	TGTGCCATCACCCCCTCGGGTCCCGGCGCGTACGAGCAGTACTTC	CAITPSGPGAYEQYF
TRBV2	TRBJ2-5	.	TRBD1	TGTGCCAGCAGTTCAACCGGGACAGGCGACCAAGAGACCCAGTACTTC	CASSSTGTGDQETQYF
TRBV15	TRBJ2-7	.	TRBD2	TGTGCCACCAGCAGAGCCCTAGCGGGAGGGCCTGACGAGCAGTACTTC	CATSRALAGGPDEQYF
TRBV5-6	TRBJ2-1	.	.	TGTGCCAGCAGCCCGGTGGCGGGAAGAGGGTACAATGAGCAGTTCTTC	CASSPVAGRGYNEQFF
TRBV14	TRBJ2-7	.	TRBD1	TGTGCCAGCAGCCAAGGGGGCCGGACAGGTTATACCTACGAGCAGTACTTC	CASSQGGRTGYTYEQYF
TRBV14	TRBJ2-1	.	.	TGTGCCAGCAGCCAAGGGTTAGTAGCGAGCCTGTTCTTC	CASSQGLVASLFF
TRBV6-4	TRBJ2-2	.	TRBD2	TGTGCCAGCAGTCCCGGGTCTAGCGGGAGTCGGGTCGGGGAGCTGTTTTTT	CASSPGSSGSRVGELFF
TRBV5-1	TRBJ1-1	.	TRBD1	TGCGCCAGCAGCCTAGACAGGGTTGAAGCTTTCTTT	CASSLDRVEAFF